This entry features one TCR beta chain sequence. What it recognizes is unknown. The CDR3 extends over 13 amino acids. Germline V gives CDR1 SQVTM, CDR2 ANQGSEA. V was clipped by 7 bases and J by 2 bases, with 15 bases between them. Libraries were prepared by immunoSEQ multiplex PCR; TCRdb keeps only in-frame clonotypes and omits some of them. The sample shows under 20,000 clones, 85% to 95% of them seen only once. The sample is drawn from a study of graft-versus-host responses after intestinal transplantation. General study results and limits: GvH clone levels peaked in circulation, and this peak was associated with early post-transplant HvG declines.

The genes are TRBV29-1 and TRBJ2-7; no clear D. This specimen was PBMCs, taken 23 days after intestinal transplant. This receptor was taken from a human patient who received an intestinal transplant, so some T cells may come from the graft donor. CDR3 sequence: CSAAGGPTYEQYF. CDR3 bases: TGCAGCGCAGCAGGTGGACCGACCTACGAGCAGTACTTC.